This passage covers 8 T cell receptor beta chains from one sample sequenced in a study of T cell responses to AZD1222 COVID-19 vaccine. Produced via immunoSEQ multiplex PCR; TCRdb's table is partial and in-frame only. The sample lists over 100,000 clones, around 90% occurring once. The sample in question was peripheral blood, obtained on day 0 of AZD1222 vaccination. The receptors stem from an adult in good health.

This chain joins TRBV6-5 and TRBJ2-2; no reliable D call. V shed 7 bases and J shed 6 bases, with 12 bases lying between them. The CDR3 contains 13 residues. CDR1 and CDR2 from the germline V gene are MNHEY and SVGAGI. The CDR3 region is CASKIGQAGELFF. CDR3 DNA: TGTGCCAGCAAAATCGGTCAAGCCGGGGAGCTGTTTTTT.

The chain is built from TRBV5-1 and TRBJ1-5; D may be TRBD1 (5 bases). V lost 0 bases, J lost 0 bases, and 7 bases lay in between. Germline assignment: CDR1 SGHRS and CDR2 YFSETQ. CDR3 size: 15 residues. The CDR3 spells CASSLAGDSNQPQHF. The DNA for the CDR3 is TGCGCCAGCAGCTTGGCGGGGGATAGCAATCAGCCCCAGCATTTT.

The J gene is TRBJ2-2, the V gene TRBV7-8, with D possibly matching TRBD2 (6 bases). From germline, CDR1 is SGHVS and CDR2 FQNEAQ. The CDR3 has 16 amino acids. The V gene lost 6 bases and the J gene lost 2 bases, with 16 bases spanning the gap. The CDR3 here is CASSPVRTTNTGELFF. In nucleotides, the CDR3 is TGTGCCAGCAGTCCCGTGAGGACTACAAACACCGGGGAGCTGTTTTTT. The full variable domain, rest sourced from reference TRBV7-8 and TRBJ2-2, is GAGVSQSPRYKVAKRGQDVALRCDPISGHVSLFWYQQALGQGPEFLTYFQNEAQLDKSGLPSDRFFAERPEGSVSTLKIQRTQQEDSAVYLCASSPVRTTNTGELFFGEGSRLTVL.

The V and J genes are TRBV14 and TRBJ1-2; D unresolved. Trimming shortened V by 1 base and J by 8 bases, and 11 bases separated the two germline ends. The V gene's germline CDR1 is SGHDN and CDR2 FVKESK. The CDR3 contains 13 residues. The CDR3 is CASSQVYGVGYTF. Here the CDR3 DNA reads TGTGCCAGCAGCCAAGTATATGGCGTCGGCTACACCTTC.

This clone showed up just once. The rearrangement joins TRBV27 to TRBJ1-2; no definite D call. The V end was cut by 0 bases, the J end by 4 bases, with 6 bases between. Germline CDR1 and CDR2: MNHEY and SMNVEV (reference sequence). The CDR3 loop spans 13 amino acids. The CDR3 DNA is TGTGCCAGCAGTTTATCCGGAACCTATGGCTACACCTTC. As protein: CASSLSGTYGYTF.

J is TRBJ1-2 and V is TRBV4-1, with D maybe TRBD1 (5 bases). This CDR3 spans 16 amino acids. The germline gives CDR1 MGHRA, CDR2 YSYEKL. Trimming shortened V by 4 bases and J by 0 bases, and 15 bases separated the two germline ends. This CDR3 is CASSPVGHTANYGYTF. The CDR3 coding sequence is TGCGCCAGCAGCCCCGTAGGACACACAGCTAACTATGGCTACACCTTC.

The CDR3 sequence: CASSSMGSEGRTDTQYF. The CDR3 region has the DNA TGTGCCAGCAGTTCTATGGGGTCGGAAGGGCGCACAGATACGCAGTATTTT. The genes are TRBV27 and TRBJ2-3; no firm D call. V was pared by 4 bases and J by 1 base, with 18 bases between. Germline V CDR1 and CDR2: MNHEY, SMNVEV (reference sequence). CDR3 length: 17 residues.

The chain uses TRBV5-4 and TRBJ2-1; D is perhaps TRBD2 (5 bases). CDR3 length: 14 residues. V lost 4 bases, J lost 6 bases, and 14 bases lay in between. In germline, CDR1 is SGHNT, CDR2 YYREEE (reference sequence). Written as DNA, the CDR3 is TGTGCCAGCAGCGGAGGCACGTTCGGCAATGAGCAGTTCTTC. This encodes CASSGGTFGNEQFF. Drawing the rest from reference TRBV5-4 and TRBJ2-1, the complete variable domain is ETGVTQSPTHLIKTRGQQVTLRCSSQSGHNTVSWYQQALGQGPQFIFQYYREEENGRGNFPPRFSGLQFPNYSSELNVNALELDDSALYLCASSGGTFGNEQFFGPGTRLTVL.